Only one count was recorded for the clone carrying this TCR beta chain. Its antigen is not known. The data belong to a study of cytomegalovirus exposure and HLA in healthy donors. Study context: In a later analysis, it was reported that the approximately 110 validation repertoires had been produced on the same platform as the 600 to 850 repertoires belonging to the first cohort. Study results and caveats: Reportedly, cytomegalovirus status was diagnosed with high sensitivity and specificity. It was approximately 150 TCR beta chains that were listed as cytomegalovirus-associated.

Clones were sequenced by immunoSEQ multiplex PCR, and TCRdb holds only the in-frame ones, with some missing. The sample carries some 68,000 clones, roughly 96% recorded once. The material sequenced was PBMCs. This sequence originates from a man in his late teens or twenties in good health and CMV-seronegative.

CDR3 sequence reads: CAISEPNRGRDYGYTF. Written as DNA, the CDR3 is TGTGCCATCAGTGAGCCGAACAGGGGACGGGACTATGGCTACACCTTC. The rearrangement links TRBV10-3 to TRBJ1-2, with 7 positions matching TRBD1. Unmatched junction bases numbered 9, after V lost 2 bases and J lost 3 bases. CDR3 length: 16 amino acids. Germline V gene lookup returns CDR1 ENHRY and CDR2 SYGVKD.